The sequence of this TCR beta chain was determined in a study of radiotherapy plus CTLA-4 blockade in lung cancer. Assay used: immunoSEQ multiplex PCR; TCRdb lists only in-frame clones, some missing. Seen here are 81,000 or so clones, around nine tenths observed once, and the top ten hold around 0.85%. The CDR3 length is 16 residues. The ends were cut back, 0 bases at V and 4 bases at J, with 15 bases in the middle. Germline values: CDR1 MNHEY, CDR2 SMNVEV (reference sequence). This receptor was identified in a human donor with non-small cell lung cancer who had stable disease on radiotherapy plus ipilimumab. This chain joins TRBV27 and TRBJ1-2, with a weak D call TRBD1 (5 bases). The specimen comprised peripheral blood, sampled from a patient treated with radiotherapy plus ipilimumab. CDR3 in DNA: TGTGCCAGCAGTTTATCATACAGGTCGAGTTTCTATGGCTACACCTTC. This translates into CASSLSYRSSFYGYTF.